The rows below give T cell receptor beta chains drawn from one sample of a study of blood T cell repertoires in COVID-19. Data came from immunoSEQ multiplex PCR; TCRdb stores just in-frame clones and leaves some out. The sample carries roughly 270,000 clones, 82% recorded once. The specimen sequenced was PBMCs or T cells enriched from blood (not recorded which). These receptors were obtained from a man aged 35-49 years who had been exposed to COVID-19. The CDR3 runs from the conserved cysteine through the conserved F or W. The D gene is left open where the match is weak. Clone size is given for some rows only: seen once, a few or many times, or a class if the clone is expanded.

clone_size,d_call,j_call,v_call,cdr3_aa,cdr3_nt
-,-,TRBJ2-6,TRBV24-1,CATSESGGANVLTF,TGTGCCACCAGTGAATCGGGTGGGGCCAACGTCCTGACTTTC
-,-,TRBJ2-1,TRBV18,CASSLRGTNSYNEQFF,TGTGCCAGCTCCCTCCGGGGGACCAACTCCTACAATGAGCAGTTCTTC
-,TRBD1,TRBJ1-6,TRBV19,CASSDRDSNSPLHF,TGTGCCAGTAGTGACCGGGACAGTAATTCACCCCTCCACTTT
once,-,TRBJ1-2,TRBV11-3,CASSLAARSGIGYTF,TGTGCCAGCAGCTTAGCCGCACGGTCAGGGATTGGCTACACCTTC
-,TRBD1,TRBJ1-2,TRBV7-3,CASSPSEVSSGQGTGYTF,TGTGCCAGCAGCCCCTCTGAGGTTTCGTCGGGACAGGGAACCGGCTACACCTTC
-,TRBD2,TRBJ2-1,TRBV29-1,CSVAALAAYNEQFF,TGCAGCGTCGCCGCACTAGCGGCCTACAATGAGCAGTTCTTC
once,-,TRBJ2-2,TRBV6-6,CASSRSESSGELFF,TGTGCCAGCAGCCGCAGCGAGTCGTCCGGGGAGCTGTTTTTT
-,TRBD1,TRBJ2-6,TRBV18,CASSPTGTGGAGANVLTF,TGTGCCAGCTCACCTACGGGGACAGGGGGCGCTGGGGCCAACGTCCTGACTTTC
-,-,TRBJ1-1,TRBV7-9,CASSRQDTEAFF,TGTGCCAGCAGCCGACAGGACACTGAAGCTTTCTTT
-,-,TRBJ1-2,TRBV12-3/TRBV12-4,CASSLGGVNGYTF,TGTGCCAGCAGCCTCGGGGGGGTCAATGGCTACACCTTC
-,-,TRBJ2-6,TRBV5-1,CASSIRGSGANVLTF,TGCGCCAGCAGCATCCGGGGCTCTGGGGCCAACGTCCTGACTTTC
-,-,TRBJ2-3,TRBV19,CASSLYGSGSTDTQYF,TGTGCCAGTAGCCTATATGGGTCAGGGTCCACAGATACGCAGTATTTT
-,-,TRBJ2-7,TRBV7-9,CASSSLARSYEQYF,TGTGCCAGCAGCTCGCTCGCCAGGTCCTACGAGCAGTACTTC
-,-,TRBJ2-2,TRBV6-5,CASSPTEIGTGELFF,TGTGCCAGCAGTCCGACAGAGATAGGGACCGGGGAGCTGTTTTTT
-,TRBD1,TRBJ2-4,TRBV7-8,CASSFRDRDEDIQYF,TGTGCCAGCAGCTTCCGGGACAGGGATGAGGACATTCAGTACTTC
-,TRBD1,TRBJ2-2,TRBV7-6,CASSLVPQGAGELFF,TGTGCCAGCAGCTTAGTTCCCCAGGGGGCCGGGGAGCTGTTTTTT
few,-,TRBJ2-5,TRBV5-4,CASSIQALQETQYF,TGTGCCAGCAGCATACAGGCGCTCCAAGAGACCCAGTACTTC
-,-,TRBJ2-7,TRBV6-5,CASSLQGYHEQYF,TGTGCCAGCAGTTTACAGGGTTACCACGAGCAGTACTTC
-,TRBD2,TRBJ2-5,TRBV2,CASTPGLAHQETQYF,TGTGCCAGCACTCCGGGACTAGCACACCAAGAGACCCAGTACTTC
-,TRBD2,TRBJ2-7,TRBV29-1,CSVQSPGGYEQYF,TGCAGCGTTCAAAGCCCGGGGGGGTACGAGCAGTACTTC
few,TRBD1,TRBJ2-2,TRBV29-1,CSVLGTERFFGELFF,TGCAGCGTTCTTGGGACAGAGAGGTTTTTCGGGGAGCTGTTTTTT
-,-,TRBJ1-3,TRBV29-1,CSVAGGSGNTIYF,TGCAGCGTTGCGGGGGGTTCTGGAAACACCATATATTTT
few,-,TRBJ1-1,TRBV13,CASSLQQGRTEAFF,TGTGCCAGCAGCCTCCAACAGGGTCGCACTGAAGCTTTCTTT
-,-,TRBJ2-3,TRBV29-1,CSVEGDIWTASVTDTQYF,TGCAGCGTTGAGGGGGATATATGGACAGCGTCAGTCACAGATACGCAGTATTTT
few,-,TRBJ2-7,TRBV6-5,CASSYSIQGPYEQYF,TGTGCCAGCAGTTACTCGATTCAGGGTCCCTACGAGCAGTACTTC
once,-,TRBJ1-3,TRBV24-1,CATSDRPRRPRNTIYF,TGTGCCACCAGTGATCGACCCCGGAGGCCAAGAAACACCATATATTTT
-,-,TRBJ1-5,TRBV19,CASSKVGGASNQPQHF,TGTGCCAGTAGTAAGGTTGGGGGGGCTAGCAATCAGCCCCAGCATTTT
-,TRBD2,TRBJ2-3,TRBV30,CAWTSGRSTDTQYF,TGTGCCTGGACTAGCGGGAGGAGCACAGATACGCAGTATTTT
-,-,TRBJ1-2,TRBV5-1,CASSLDLSYGYTF,TGCGCCAGCAGCTTGGATTTGAGTTATGGCTACACCTTC
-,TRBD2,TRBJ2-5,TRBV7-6,CASSLVTLAGGREETQYF,TGTGCCAGCAGCTTAGTCACGCTAGCGGGAGGACGCGAGGAGACCCAGTACTTC
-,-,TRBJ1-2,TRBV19,CASSTQNYGYTF,TGTGCCAGTAGCACACAAAACTATGGCTACACCTTC
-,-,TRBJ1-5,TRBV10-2,CASGRDTKDFQPQHF,TGCGCCAGCGGCCGGGACACAAAAGATTTTCAGCCCCAGCATTTT
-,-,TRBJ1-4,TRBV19,CASSAPRQAAGEKLFF,TGTGCCAGTAGTGCCCCCCGACAGGCGGCAGGGGAAAAACTGTTTTTT
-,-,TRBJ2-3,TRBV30,CAWSSGVTDTQYF,TGTGCCTGGAGTTCAGGGGTCACAGATACGCAGTATTTT
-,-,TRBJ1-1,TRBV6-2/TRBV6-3,CASSYGGATGRVKAFF,TGTGCCAGCAGTTACGGGGGGGCAACAGGGAGGGTGAAAGCTTTCTTT
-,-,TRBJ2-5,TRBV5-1,CASSLGRGGETQYF,TGCGCCAGCAGCTTGGGGAGGGGTGGCGAGACCCAGTACTTC
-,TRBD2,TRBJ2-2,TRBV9,CASSALLTSGTGELFF,TGTGCCAGCAGCGCCCTCTTGACTAGCGGCACCGGGGAGCTGTTTTTT
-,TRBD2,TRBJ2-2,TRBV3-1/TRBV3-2,CASSLWTSGTGELFF,TGTGCCAGCAGTCTGTGGACTAGCGGCACCGGGGAGCTGTTTTTT
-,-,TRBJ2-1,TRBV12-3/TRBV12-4,CASTQASYNEQFF,TGTGCCAGTACACAGGCATCTTACAATGAGCAGTTCTTC
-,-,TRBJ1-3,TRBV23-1,CASSQVTAGNTIYF,TGCGCCAGCAGTCAAGTGACAGCTGGAAACACCATATATTTT
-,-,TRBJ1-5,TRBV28,CASTQNKGASLPQHF,TGTGCCAGCACCCAAAACAAAGGGGCATCCCTACCCCAGCATTTT
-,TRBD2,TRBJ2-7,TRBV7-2,CASSLGGASGNEQYF,TGTGCCAGCAGCTTAGGAGGGGCTAGCGGGAACGAGCAGTACTTC
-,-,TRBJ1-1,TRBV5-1,CASSFSVLNPEAFF,TGCGCCAGCAGCTTCTCAGTCTTGAACCCTGAAGCTTTCTTT
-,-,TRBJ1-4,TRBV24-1,CATSERQAGGEKLFF,TGTGCCACCAGTGAGCGACAGGCGGGAGGCGAAAAACTGTTTTTT
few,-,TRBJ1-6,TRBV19,CASRAVQGGNSPLHF,TGTGCCAGTCGTGCCGTTCAGGGAGGCAATTCACCCCTCCACTTT
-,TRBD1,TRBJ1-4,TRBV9,CASSAGQDNEKLFF,TGTGCCAGCAGCGCTGGACAGGATAATGAAAAACTGTTTTTT
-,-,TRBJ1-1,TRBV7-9,CASSLRGENTEAFF,TGTGCCAGCAGCTTGCGGGGGGAGAACACTGAAGCTTTCTTT
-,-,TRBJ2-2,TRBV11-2,CASSRGVGTGELFF,TGTGCCAGCAGCCGTGGAGTGGGCACCGGGGAGCTGTTTTTT
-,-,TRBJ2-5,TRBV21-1,CASSTGLAGAGEETQYF,TGTGCCAGCAGCACGGGACTAGCGGGAGCTGGGGAAGAGACCCAGTACTTC
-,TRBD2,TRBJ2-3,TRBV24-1,CATSGGGVGTDTQYF,TGTGCCACCTCTGGTGGGGGGGTCGGCACAGATACGCAGTATTTT
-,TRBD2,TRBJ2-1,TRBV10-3,CATKGTSGNEQFF,TGTGCCACCAAAGGGACTAGCGGCAATGAGCAGTTCTTC
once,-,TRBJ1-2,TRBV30,CACQFRSNYGYTF,TGTGCCTGCCAGTTCAGGTCCAACTATGGCTACACCTTC
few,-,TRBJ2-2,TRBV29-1,CSVAGTTTTGELFF,TGCAGCGTCGCCGGGACAACCACCACCGGGGAGCTGTTTTTT
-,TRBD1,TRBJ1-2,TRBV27,CASSFDRGLRGYTF,TGTGCCAGCAGTTTCGACAGGGGGCTAAGGGGCTACACCTTC
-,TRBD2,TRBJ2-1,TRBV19,CASSIGTSGLAPNEQFF,TGTGCCAGTAGTATCGGAACCTCGGGACTAGCGCCTAATGAGCAGTTCTTC
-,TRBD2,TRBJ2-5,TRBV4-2,CASSQGLAGEGETQYF,TGTGCCAGCAGCCAAGGTCTAGCGGGAGAGGGGGAGACCCAGTACTTC
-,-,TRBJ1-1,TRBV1,CTSQDRGEDTEAFF,TGCACCAGTCAGGACAGGGGAGAGGACACTGAAGCTTTCTTT
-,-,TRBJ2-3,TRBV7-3,CASSKTGGTDTQYF,TGTGCCAGCAGCAAAACGGGGGGCACAGATACGCAGTATTTT
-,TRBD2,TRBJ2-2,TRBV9,CASTSGRGLDTGELFF,TGTGCCAGTACTAGCGGGAGAGGTTTGGACACCGGGGAGCTGTTTTTT
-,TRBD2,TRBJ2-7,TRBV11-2,CASSLLAGEGEQYF,TGTGCCAGCAGCTTACTAGCGGGAGAGGGCGAGCAGTACTTC